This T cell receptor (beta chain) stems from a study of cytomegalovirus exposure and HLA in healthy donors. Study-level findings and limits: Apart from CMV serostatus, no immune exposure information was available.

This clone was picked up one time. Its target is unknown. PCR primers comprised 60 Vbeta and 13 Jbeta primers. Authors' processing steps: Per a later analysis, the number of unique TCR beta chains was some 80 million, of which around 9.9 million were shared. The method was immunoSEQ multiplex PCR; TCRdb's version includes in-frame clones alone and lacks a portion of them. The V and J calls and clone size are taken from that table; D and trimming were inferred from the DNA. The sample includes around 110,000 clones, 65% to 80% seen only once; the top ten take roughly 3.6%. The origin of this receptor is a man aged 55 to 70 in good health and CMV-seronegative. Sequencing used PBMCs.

As DNA, the CDR3 is TGTGCCAGCAGCAGCGGGACGGACGAGGGTGGCTACACCTTC. It specifies CASSSGTDEGGYTF. The chain combines TRBV7-8 with TRBJ1-2; a possible D gene is TRBD1 (5 bases). V was pared by 5 bases and J by 7 bases, with 17 bases between. CDR3 length: 14 residues. The germline CDR1 and CDR2 sequences are SGHVS and FQNEAQ.